This T cell receptor (beta chain) was recovered during a study of T cells in Graves' hyperthyroidism and ophthalmopathy. This clonotype has ten or more counts. There were TCR beta CDR3 regions amplified from RNA transcripts. First-round RT-PCR with HTBI primers amplified the TCR CDR3 region. Using its own MiXCR run on the multiplex PCR reads, TCRdb lists one record per CDR3 protein. The top ten hold around 3.5% of the sample, which has about 600,000 distinct CDR3 sequences, approximately 16% seen once. The CDR3 has 13 residues. Deletions cut 5 bases from V and 5 bases from J, with 12 bases between. Germline-derived CDR1 and CDR2 are SNHLY and FYNNEI.

Sequencing was performed on blood. This clonotype originated in a woman between 40 and 50 years old with Graves' ophthalmopathy. The chain recombines TRBV2 with TRBJ1-1, with D maybe TRBD1 (5 bases). The CDR3 sequence: CASSFNQGTEAFF. Written as DNA, the CDR3 is TGTGCCAGCAGTTTTAACCAGGGTACTGAAGCTTTCTTT. The full variable domain, completed using reference TRBV2 and TRBJ1-1, is EPEVTQTPSHQVTQMGQEVILRCVPISNHLYFYWYRQILGQKVEFLVSFYNNEISEKSEIFDDQFSVERPDGSNFTLKIRSTKLEDSAMYFCASSFNQGTEAFFGQGTRLTVV.